These 27 T cell receptor beta chains were sequenced from one sample in a study of blood T cell repertoires in COVID-19. Produced via immunoSEQ multiplex PCR; TCRdb's table is partial and in-frame only. Among more than 95,000 clones listed, over 75% were seen once. Sequencing used peripheral blood. These receptors came from a woman older than 75 with acute or convalescent COVID-19.

V and J are TRBV6-2 or TRBV6-3 and TRBJ1-1, with no clear D. Trimming cost V 5 bases and J 4 bases, with 8 bases left between them. This CDR3 spans 12 amino acids. Looked up from germline, CDR1 is MNHEY and CDR2 is SVGEGT. This CDR3 reads CASSERRTEAFF. CDR3 DNA sequence: TGTGCCAGCAGTGAGAGGCGCACTGAAGCTTTCTTT.

The chain uses TRBV5-5 and TRBJ2-7; the match to TRBD2 covers 11 bases. Germline-derived CDR1 and CDR2 are SGHKS and YYEKEE (reference sequence). CDR3 length equals 15 residues. Trimming cost V 2 bases and J 3 bases; bases outside gene matches: 4. The CDR3 nucleotides read TGTGCCAGCAGCTTTCGACTAGCGGGACACTACGAGCAGTACTTC. It yields the protein CASSFRLAGHYEQYF.

This clone has just a few counts. V usage is TRBV6-2 or TRBV6-3 and J usage is TRBJ2-7; no definite D call. Germline V gene lookup returns CDR1 MNHEY and CDR2 SVGEGT. V was pared by 4 bases and J by 2 bases, with 12 bases between. The CDR3 length is 14 residues. CDR3 sequence reads: CASSFLVSTYEQYF. CDR3 sequence (DNA): TGTGCCAGCAGTTTCCTAGTTAGCACCTACGAGCAGTACTTC.

This rearrangement joins TRBV5-8 to TRBJ2-3; D gene uncertain. CDR1 is SGHTS, CDR2 YDEGEE, per germline. The CDR3 has 16 residues. Trimming removed 2 bases from V and 2 bases from J, with 15 bases in between. The CDR3 loop reads CASSFGLPLNTDTQYF. The CDR3 DNA reads TGTGCCAGCAGCTTCGGTCTCCCCCTTAACACAGATACGCAGTATTTT.

This clone was detected only a few times. The chain uses TRBV4-1 and TRBJ1-5, with D uncertain. The CDR3 runs 15 residues. Germline lookup yields CDR1 MGHRA and CDR2 YSYEKL. Trimming cost V 0 bases and J 3 bases, with 9 bases left between them. Here the CDR3 DNA reads TGCGCCAGCAGCCAAGATGGTCAGTACAATCAGCCCCAGCATTTT. Its protein product is CASSQDGQYNQPQHF.

DNA for the CDR3: TGTGCCAGCAGTTTGACAGGGAACCACGAGCAGTACTTC. As protein: CASSLTGNHEQYF. This chain links TRBV27 with TRBJ2-7; TRBD1 aligns across 7 bases. Trimming at V came to 3 bases and at J to 5 bases, leaving 4 bases not matched to a gene. The CDR3 length is 13 residues. From germline, CDR1 is MNHEY and CDR2 SMNVEV (reference sequence).

The chain recombines TRBV7-9 with TRBJ1-5, with D possibly being TRBD1 (5 bases). The CDR3 spans 13 residues. Per the germline V gene, CDR1 is SEHNR and CDR2 is FQNEAQ (reference sequence). V shed 2 bases and J shed 5 bases, with 7 bases lying between them. The CDR3 is CASSLWGDQPQHF. CDR3 nucleotide sequence: TGTGCCAGCAGCTTATGGGGGGATCAGCCCCAGCATTTT.

The chain links TRBV5-4 to TRBJ1-6; the match to TRBD1 covers 7 bases. The ends lost 0 bases at V and 6 bases at J; junction bases unmatched: 6. This CDR3 has 16 residues. Germline CDR1 and CDR2: SGHNT and YYREEE (reference sequence). CDR3 in DNA: TGTGCCAGCAGCTTGGTAGGGGGCGCGGGTAATTCACCCCTCCACTTT. It specifies CASSLVGGAGNSPLHF.

The chain employs TRBV6-2 or TRBV6-3 and TRBJ1-5; the D gene is possibly TRBD1 (6 bases). The V end lost 4 bases, the J end lost 7 bases, and 14 bases lay between the germline ends. This CDR3 has 14 residues. Germline-derived CDR1 and CDR2 are MNHEY and SVGEGT. CDR3 DNA sequence: TGTGCCAGCAGTTTCCACAGGGTTGAGCAGCCCCAGCATTTT. This translates into CASSFHRVEQPQHF.

The V and J genes are TRBV9 and TRBJ2-5, with D tentatively TRBD2 (5 bases). Germline V gives CDR1 SGDLS, CDR2 YYNGEE. CDR3 size: 14 residues. The V gene lost 0 bases and the J gene lost 1 base, with 7 bases spanning the gap. DNA for the CDR3: TGTGCCAGCAGCGTAGAGCTAGCCCAAGAGACCCAGTACTTC. Amino acids: CASSVELAQETQYF.

The chain is built from TRBV5-5 and TRBJ1-1; 7 nucleotides agree with TRBD1. The germline CDR1 and CDR2 sequences are SGHKS and YYEKEE (reference sequence). The CDR3 has 14 amino acids. The trim removed 0 bases at V and 4 bases at J, leaving 3 bases unmatched. The CDR3, as DNA: TGTGCCAGCAGCTTGGCTGCAGGGGGCACTGAAGCTTTCTTT. This sequence encodes CASSLAAGGTEAFF.

The chain recombines TRBV9 with TRBJ2-3; tentative D call: TRBD2 (5 bases). CDR3 size: 15 residues. Germline assignment: CDR1 SGDLS and CDR2 YYNGEE. V dropped 0 bases and J dropped 6 bases, with 14 bases sitting between them. CDR3 region: CASSVEDYGGDTQYF. The CDR3 nucleotides are TGTGCCAGCAGCGTAGAAGACTACGGTGGGGATACGCAGTATTTT. Supplemented by reference TRBV9 and TRBJ2-3, the full variable domain reads DSGVTQTPKHLITATGQRVTLRCSPRSGDLSVYWYQQSLDQGLQFLIQYYNGEERAKGNILERFSAQQFPDLHSELNLSSLELGDSALYFCASSVEDYGGDTQYFGPGTRLTVL.

The chain links TRBV11-2 to TRBJ1-1, with 8 nucleotides matching TRBD1. Germline V gene sequence: CDR1 SGHAT, CDR2 FQNNGV. The CDR3 runs to 16 residues. The trim removed 1 base at V and 2 bases at J, leaving 6 bases unmatched. The CDR3 DNA sequence: TGTGCCAGCAGCTTAGGGACAGGGATTAGAAACACTGAAGCTTTCTTT. This translates into CASSLGTGIRNTEAFF.

The rearrangement uses TRBV2 and TRBJ2-3; 9 bases fit TRBD1. V was clipped by 6 bases and J by 3 bases; unmatched bases: 7. Germline V lookup: CDR1 SNHLY, CDR2 FYNNEI. CDR3 size: 15 residues. The CDR3 region has the DNA TGTGCCAGCAGAGTCGACAGGGGGAGGACAGATACGCAGTATTTT. This gives the protein CASRVDRGRTDTQYF.

The CDR3 reads CASSLGTGVPRSYEQYF. The CDR3, as DNA: TGTGCCAGCAGCCTAGGAACAGGGGTTCCTCGGTCCTACGAGCAGTACTTC. The chain carries TRBV11-2 and TRBJ2-7, with 7 bases aligning to TRBD1. V lost 5 bases and J lost 1; bases outside the gene matches: 14. Germline CDR1 and CDR2: SGHAT and FQNNGV. The CDR3 contains 17 residues.

The chain carries TRBV19 and TRBJ1-5, with 8 bases lining up with TRBD1. CDR1 LNHDA and CDR2 SQIVND come from the germline V gene (reference sequence). The V gene end was trimmed by 6 bases and the J gene end by 9 bases; junction bases not matched to a gene: 7. The CDR3 loop spans 13 amino acids. The DNA for the CDR3 is TGTGCCAGTAGGGGACAGGTTTCTCTGCCCCAGCATTTT. It yields the protein CASRGQVSLPQHF.

The chain's CDR3 is CASSLNPGTSYNEQFF. As DNA, the CDR3 is TGTGCCAGCAGCTTAAACCCCGGGACTAGTTACAATGAGCAGTTCTTC. V is TRBV7-3 and J is TRBJ2-1, with TRBD2 matching over 8 bases. Germline loops: CDR1 SGHTA, CDR2 FQGTGA. The CDR3 runs 16 residues. The V and J ends lost 1 base and 4 bases, in that order; junction bases with no gene match: 6.

The J gene is TRBJ2-1, the V gene TRBV7-3; 11 bases line up with TRBD2. Germline CDR1 and CDR2: SGHTA and FQGTGA. V gave up 5 bases and J gave up 7 bases; unmatched junction bases: 7. CDR3 length equals 15 residues. In DNA form, the CDR3 reads TGTGCCAGCAGCCAAACTAGCGGGAGTGGGAATGAGCAGTTCTTC. Translation gives CASSQTSGSGNEQFF.

The chain combines TRBV10-3 with TRBJ1-6; 8 positions agree with TRBD1. V gave up 2 bases and J gave up 6 bases; unmatched junction bases: 0. CDR1 is ENHRY and CDR2 is SYGVKD in the germline V gene. The CDR3 totals 14 residues. The CDR3 DNA reads TGTGCCATCAGTGAGGGGACAGGTAATTCACCCCTCCACTTT. Residues: CAISEGTGNSPLHF.

The table lists this clone with a count of one. J is TRBJ1-6 and V is TRBV5-1, with 9 bases identical to TRBD1. With 4 bases clipped from V and 5 bases from J, the junction kept 1 base outside the gene matches. Germline assignment: CDR1 SGHRS and CDR2 YFSETQ. The CDR3 sequence is 14 residues long. The CDR3 loop reads CASSRDRDNSPLHF. The DNA of the CDR3 is TGCGCCAGCAGCCGGGACAGGGATAATTCACCCCTCCACTTT. Looking up the rest from reference TRBV5-1 and TRBJ1-6 gives the full variable domain: KAGVTQTPRYLIKTRGQQVTLSCSPISGHRSVSWYQQTPGQGLQFLFEYFSETQRNKGNFPGRFSGRQFSNSRSEMNVSTLELGDSALYLCASSRDRDNSPLHFGNGTRLTVT.

J is TRBJ2-4 and V is TRBV27; a weak D match, TRBD2 (6 bases). The CDR3 is made up of 16 amino acids. Trimming removed 5 bases from V and 0 bases from J, with 14 bases in between. CDR1 and CDR2 from the germline V gene are MNHEY and SMNVEV (reference sequence). The CDR3 region has the DNA TGTGCCAGCAGTCCCCCCGAGGGACTAGCCAAAAACATTCAGTACTTC. This translates into CASSPPEGLAKNIQYF.

The J gene is TRBJ2-7, the V gene TRBV3-1 (or the pseudogene TRBV3-2); the D is unclear. The CDR3 loop spans 14 amino acids. Trimming removed 4 bases from V and 2 bases from J, with 12 bases in between. Germline lookup yields CDR1 LGHDT and CDR2 YNNKEL (reference sequence). As DNA, the CDR3 is TGTGCCAGCAGCCTCTACGCCGTCCCCTACGAGCAGTACTTC. Its protein is CASSLYAVPYEQYF.

In its sample, this clone was seen once. The chain uses TRBV9 and TRBJ1-3, with D unresolved. Trimming left V 1 base short and J 3 bases short, with 14 bases between. The germline V gene encodes CDR1 SGDLS and CDR2 YYNGEE. The CDR3 consists of 16 residues. The CDR3 DNA reads TGTGCCAGCAGCGTAAGTGGACTACCCAGTGGAAACACCATATATTTT. Its protein product is CASSVSGLPSGNTIYF.

The chain has TRBV2 and TRBJ1-2, with D possibly being TRBD1 (5 bases). This CDR3 spans 11 amino acids. Trimming cost V 8 bases and J 4 bases, with 8 bases left between them. In germline, CDR1 is SNHLY, CDR2 FYNNEI. The CDR3 loop is CASSDSYGYTF. The CDR3 DNA is TGTGCCAGCTCTGACAGCTATGGCTACACCTTC.

The chain is built from TRBV12-3 or TRBV12-4 and TRBJ2-3; 11 bases are a match to TRBD2. The CDR3 length is 13 residues. V was clipped by 6 bases and J by 4 bases; unmatched bases: 0. The DNA of the CDR3 is TGTGCCAGCAGACTAGCGGGAGCAGATACGCAGTATTTT. Translation gives CASRLAGADTQYF.

This sequence joins TRBV11-2 and TRBJ2-1, with 11 bases that match TRBD2. V lost 3 bases and J lost 3; bases outside the gene matches: 1. CDR3 length: 15 amino acids. Germline CDR1 and CDR2: SGHAT and FQNNGV. CDR3 DNA sequence: TGTGCCAGCAGCTTTAGCGGGAGGGACTACAATGAGCAGTTCTTC. Translated, it gives CASSFSGRDYNEQFF.

The gene calls are TRBV19 and TRBJ1-1, with D tentatively TRBD1 (5 bases). The germline V gene has CDR1 LNHDA and CDR2 SQIVND (reference sequence). The CDR3 has 16 residues. V lost 3 bases and J 3 bases, leaving 17 bases between the germline ends. In DNA form, the CDR3 reads TGTGCCAGTAGTATGGCACAGACAAAGGGGTACACTGAAGCTTTCTTT. Translated: CASSMAQTKGYTEAFF.